Here is one T cell receptor beta chain with its context. This record comes from a study of T cell changes during pregnancy in multiple sclerosis. The germline V gene has CDR1 SGHTA and CDR2 FQGNSA. This CDR3 has 16 residues. The ends lost 2 bases at V and 0 bases at J; junction bases unmatched: 1. The method was immunoSEQ multiplex PCR; TCRdb's version includes in-frame clones alone and lacks a portion of them. The table has about 39,000 clones, approximately 90% seen once. The clonotype originates from a female donor with multiple sclerosis, enrolled in a pregnancy study. The rearrangement joins TRBV7-2 to TRBJ1-4; 9 bases fit TRBD1. This specimen was CD8+ T cells from peripheral blood mononuclear cells, taken in the first trimester of pregnancy. The CDR3 DNA is TGTGCCAGCAGCTTACGACAGGGGGCAACTAATGAAAAACTGTTTTTT. Protein sequence: CASSLRQGATNEKLFF.